The next 19 T cell receptor beta chains were all read from a single sample in a study of T cell repertoires in cytomegalovirus infection. No antigen has been identified for these receptors. In TCRdb, the reads were re-called with MiXCR into one record per CDR3 protein. The sample carries roughly 200,000 distinct CDR3 sequences, 30% to 45% recorded once. The starting material was CD8+ T cells from cultured PBMCs, obtained from culture after CMV antigen stimulation. These receptors were obtained from a human donor in good health (CMV status not recorded). Some clones in this sample may be carry-over from other donors' samples.

V is TRBV24-1 and J is TRBJ2-1; D is unclear. The CDR3 is 11 amino acids. Germline V gene sequence: CDR1 KGHDR, CDR2 SFDVKD. The V end was cut by 1 base, the J end by 7 bases, with 1 base between. CDR3 DNA sequence: TGTGCCACCAGTGATTTAAATGAGCAGTTCTTC. Protein product: CATSDLNEQFF.

The genes are TRBV19 and TRBJ2-3; a weak D match, TRBD2 (6 bases). The CDR3 consists of 16 residues. Trimming removed 7 bases at V and 4 bases at J, with 21 bases between. The germline V gene encodes CDR1 LNHDA and CDR2 SQIVND (reference sequence). DNA for the CDR3: TGTGCCAGTACCGCCCCGGCGGGGATGTATCCAGATACGCAGTATTTT. Translating it yields CASTAPAGMYPDTQYF.

This clonotype was observed a few times. This chain connects TRBV7-6 to TRBJ2-3, with D possibly TRBD2 on 5 matching bases. The germline gives CDR1 SGHVS, CDR2 FNYEAQ. V was pared by 1 base and J by 0 bases, with 14 bases between. There are 17 residues in the CDR3. CDR3 sequence (DNA): TGTGCCAGCAGCTTAGTGACTACCGAATCTAGCACAGATACGCAGTATTTT. It codes for CASSLVTTESSTDTQYF.

V gene TRBV20-1 combines with J gene TRBJ1-5, with unresolved D. CDR3 length: 16 residues. Deletions cut 0 bases from V and 1 base from J, with 13 bases between. The germline CDR1 and CDR2 sequences are DFQATT and SNEGSKA (reference sequence). CDR3 in DNA: TGCAGTGCTAGAGATGGGTACCGGACGAGCAATCAGCCCCAGCATTTT. It encodes CSARDGYRTSNQPQHF.

This clonotype showed up just a few times. This chain connects TRBV7-9 to TRBJ1-2; D gene unclear. The CDR3 has 13 residues. The V end lost 2 bases, the J end lost 8 bases, and 12 bases lay between the germline ends. Germline V lookup: CDR1 SEHNR, CDR2 FQNEAQ (reference sequence). The CDR3 nucleotides read TGTGCCAGCAGCTTAATTCGGCAGGAGGGCTACACCTTC. This codes for CASSLIRQEGYTF.

In this sample, this clonotype turned up many times. The V call is TRBV7-9, the J call TRBJ2-1; 9 bases match TRBD2. The CDR3 has 15 residues. V trimming: 3 bases; J trimming: 0 bases; junction bases outside the gene matches: 0. Germline V lookup: CDR1 SEHNR, CDR2 FQNEAQ (reference sequence). The CDR3 reads CASSFSGSSYNEQFF. CDR3 sequence (DNA): TGTGCCAGCAGCTTTAGCGGGAGCTCCTACAATGAGCAGTTCTTC.

The chain employs TRBV7-3 and TRBJ2-1; D is undetermined. The V end was cut by 3 bases, the J end by 4 bases, with 7 bases between. The CDR3 totals 13 residues. CDR1 and CDR2 from the germline V gene are SGHTA and FQGTGA. The CDR3, as DNA: TGTGCCAGCAGCTTTTTAGGATACAATGAGCAGTTCTTC. As protein: CASSFLGYNEQFF. Full variable domain (remainder filled in from reference TRBV7-3 and TRBJ2-1): GAGVSQTPSNKVTEKGKYVELRCDPISGHTALYWYRQSLGQGPEFLIYFQGTGAADDSGLPNDRFFAVRPEGSVSTLKIQRTERGDSAVYLCASSFLGYNEQFFGPGTRLTVL.

This clonotype was detected only a few times. The J gene is TRBJ2-5, the V gene TRBV20-1; TRBD1 or TRBD2 may be the D gene (6 bases each). Per germline, CDR1 DFQATT and CDR2 SNEGSKA (reference sequence). Trimming took off 3 bases at V and 6 bases at J, with 17 bases between the two ends. The CDR3 sequence is 14 residues long. The CDR3: CSAREGDRGKTQYF. The CDR3 DNA follows: TGCAGTGCTAGGGAGGGGGACCGAGGGAAGACCCAGTACTTC.

This chain links TRBV28 with TRBJ2-1; 8 nucleotides align to TRBD2. J lost 2 bases, V lost 6 bases, and 9 bases had no gene match. The CDR3 loop spans 16 amino acids. CDR1 is MDHEN and CDR2 is SYDVKM in the germline V gene. The CDR3 is CASSPITAGAYNEQFF. CDR3 nucleotides: TGTGCCAGCAGCCCTATAACAGCGGGAGCCTACAATGAGCAGTTCTTC.

The sample holds a few counts of this clonotype. The V and J genes are TRBV7-9 and TRBJ1-2; 7 bases are shared with TRBD1. The germline gives CDR1 SEHNR, CDR2 FQNEAQ (reference sequence). This CDR3 is 13 amino acids long. With 5 bases clipped from V and 7 bases from J, the junction kept 7 bases outside the gene matches. The CDR3: CASSPRGQSGYTF. CDR3 bases: TGTGCCAGCAGCCCACGGGGACAGTCTGGCTACACCTTC.

V usage is TRBV7-2 and J usage is TRBJ2-7; TRBD2 matches 7 bases. The CDR3 is 15 amino acids. V shed 5 bases, J shed 3 bases, and the junction held 10 bases outside the gene matches. CDR1 and CDR2 from the germline V gene are SGHTA and FQGNSA. CDR3 amino acids: CASSPDRDYFYEQYF. The CDR3 DNA follows: TGTGCCAGCAGCCCTGACCGGGACTACTTCTACGAGCAGTACTTC.

The chain's CDR3 is CASSFGTGSGNTIYF. CDR3 in DNA: TGTGCCAGCAGCTTTGGGACTGGCTCTGGAAACACCATATATTTT. This sequence joins TRBV11-2 and TRBJ1-3; maybe TRBD1 (5 bases). Germline V gene lookup returns CDR1 SGHAT and CDR2 FQNNGV. V lost 3 bases and J 0 bases, leaving 9 bases between the germline ends. The CDR3 has 15 residues. Using reference TRBV11-2 and TRBJ1-3 for the parts outside the CDR3, the full variable domain is EAGVAQSPRYKIIEKRQSVAFWCNPISGHATLYWYQQILGQGPKLLIQFQNNGVVDDSQLPKDRFSAERLKGVDSTLKIQPAKLEDSAVYLCASSFGTGSGNTIYFGEGSWLTVV.

This clonotype was seen only a few times. The chain uses TRBV27 and TRBJ1-1; no reliable D call. Trimming removed 7 bases from V and 4 bases from J, with 16 bases in between. The CDR3 covers 14 residues. CDR1 is MNHEY and CDR2 is SMNVEV in the germline V gene (reference sequence). The CDR3 here is CASTLKPWATEAFF. The CDR3 bases are TGTGCCAGCACCCTTAAACCCTGGGCCACTGAAGCTTTCTTT.

The V and J genes are TRBV6-5 and TRBJ2-1; the D gene is possibly TRBD1 (6 bases). Germline assignment: CDR1 MNHEY and CDR2 SVGAGI. The length of the CDR3 is 15 residues. Trimming shortened V by 0 bases and J by 7 bases, and 13 bases separated the two germline ends. The CDR3 spells CASSYSDSPPNEQFF. The CDR3 DNA is TGTGCCAGCAGTTACTCGGACAGCCCGCCTAATGAGCAGTTCTTC.

This clonotype was counted a few times. V is TRBV19 and J is TRBJ1-5; TRBD1 might be the D (6 bases). This CDR3 contains 14 residues. Germline V gene lookup returns CDR1 LNHDA and CDR2 SQIVND (reference sequence). With 5 bases removed from V and 2 bases from J, the gap between germline ends came to 10 bases. DNA of the CDR3: TGTGCCAGTAGTTGGACAGTAGGCAATCAGCCCCAGCATTTT. Translation gives CASSWTVGNQPQHF.

This sequence joins TRBV27 and TRBJ1-1; no firm D call. CDR1 MNHEY and CDR2 SMNVEV come from the germline V gene (reference sequence). Trimming shortened V by 6 bases and J by 4 bases, and 9 bases separated the two germline ends. The CDR3 loop spans 12 amino acids. CDR3 coding DNA: TGTGCCAGCAGGGGGATGATCACTGAAGCTTTCTTT. This sequence encodes CASRGMITEAFF.

The chain has TRBV11-2 and TRBJ1-2; tentatively, D is TRBD1 (6 bases). Per the germline V gene, CDR1 is SGHAT and CDR2 is FQNNGV. The CDR3 totals 15 residues. The ends were cut back, 0 bases at V and 5 bases at J, with 13 bases in the middle. In DNA, the CDR3 is TGTGCCAGCAGCTTAGATGATGGGGACACTTATGGCTACACCTTC. Translation: CASSLDDGDTYGYTF.

The V call is TRBV7-9, the J call TRBJ1-4; D is unclear. The CDR3 spans 12 residues. The germline V gene encodes CDR1 SEHNR and CDR2 FQNEAQ (reference sequence). Trimming left V 3 bases short and J 13 bases short, with 12 bases between. The CDR3 coding sequence is TGTGCCAGCAGCTTCCTCCTGACGAGACTGTTTTTT. This translates into CASSFLLTRLFF.

J is TRBJ1-2 and V is TRBV5-1; the D gene is possibly TRBD1 (5 bases). Germline CDR1 is SGHRS and CDR2 is YFSETQ. This CDR3 has 13 amino acids. With 6 bases removed from V and 5 bases from J, the gap between germline ends came to 14 bases. The CDR3 coding sequence is TGCGCCAGCACGGGGGGGGGTGCGTATGGCTACACCTTC. This translates into CASTGGGAYGYTF.